This passage covers 5 T cell receptor beta chains from one sample sequenced in a study of shared clonotypes between healthy human individuals. TCRdb's table, derived via immunoSEQ multiplex PCR, lists solely in-frame clones and lacks some. The sample contains approximately 2.5 million clones, around nine tenths of which appear only once. The material sequenced was naive CD4+ T cells sorted from blood. Subset here: CD45RA+ positively selected. The receptors were gathered from a man aged 18 to 35 in good health.

The V gene is TRBV28, the J gene TRBJ2-3; maybe TRBD2 (6 bases). CDR3 length: 13 residues. From germline, CDR1 is MDHEN and CDR2 SYDVKM. V lost 4 bases to trimming and J lost 5 bases, with 10 bases between them. CDR3 nucleotide sequence: TGTGCCAGCAGTTCCGGGCGGGGAGATACGCAGTATTTT. Its protein product is CASSSGRGDTQYF.

The chain carries TRBV27 and TRBJ1-5; D possibly corresponds to TRBD1 (6 bases). CDR1 MNHEY and CDR2 SMNVEV come from the germline V gene (reference sequence). The CDR3 runs to 17 residues. The V gene lost 4 bases and the J gene lost 2 bases, with 18 bases spanning the gap. For the CDR3, the DNA is TGTGCCAGCAGTTCTCGGGCAGGGACATCGGGCAATCAGCCCCAGCATTTT. This codes for CASSSRAGTSGNQPQHF.

The chain couples TRBV7-8 to TRBJ1-5; 7 nucleotides agree with TRBD1. Trimming took 1 base from V and 3 from J; bases not matched to a gene: 6. Per germline, CDR1 SGHVS and CDR2 FQNEAQ. CDR3 length: 16 residues. The CDR3 here is CASSLERDRDNQPQHF. The CDR3 DNA follows: TGTGCCAGCAGCTTAGAGAGAGACAGGGACAATCAGCCCCAGCATTTT.

This clone was seen once. This sample includes further DNA sequences coding for the same CDR3. This chain joins TRBV7-2 and TRBJ2-7; 7 bases align to TRBD2. The CDR3 loop spans 14 amino acids. In germline, CDR1 is SGHTA, CDR2 FQGNSA. V shed 5 bases, J shed 0 bases, and the junction held 4 bases outside the gene matches. This CDR3 is CASSRGGSSYEQYF. CDR3 DNA: TGTGCCAGCAGCCGCGGCGGGAGCTCCTACGAGCAGTACTTC.

The gene calls are TRBV6-5 and TRBJ1-2; D may be TRBD1 (5 bases). From germline, CDR1 is MNHEY and CDR2 SVGAGI. The V end lost 6 bases, the J end lost 4 bases, and 12 bases lay between the germline ends. The CDR3 is 13 residues long. The CDR3 region is CASSPGGGYGYTF. Here the CDR3 DNA reads TGTGCCAGCAGCCCTGGGGGGGGCTATGGCTACACCTTC.